The present T cell receptor beta chain was sequenced within a study of vaccination and CD4 T cells after COVID-19 (dated by TCRdb to between 2020 and 2023). About the full investigation: Convalescent patients had a positive SARS-CoV-2 result on nasal swab PCR, and of these patients, about ten had mild disease and one had severe disease. The convalescent cohort included six males and four females, with two Hispanic individuals, seven Caucasians, two Asians and one multiracial person. Participants got two doses of the Pfizer-BioNTech BNT162b2 vaccine (n=8) or two doses of the Moderna mRNA-1273 vaccine (n=2). Post-COVID blood samples were collected from convalescent patients a median of roughly 100 days after diagnosis, with a range of roughly 30 to 170 days. Post-vaccine blood samples were collected a median of approximately 77 days after the second vaccine dose, ranging from roughly 12 to 250 days. Culture stimuli were overlapping spike peptide pools from SARS-CoV-2 and from the common cold coronaviruses HCoV-NL63, HCoV-OC43 and HCoV-229E. Control cultures used a CEFX viral epitope pool as positive control, an HIV-1 Nef peptide pool as negative control, or no peptide. The spike-specific CD4+ TCR repertoire was compared before and after mRNA vaccination in about nine COVID-19 convalescent patients and a handful of infection-naive healthy vaccine recipients. What the research found in general, with its limitations: Although the median number of SARS-CoV-2-reactive clonotypes went up from approximately 20 after infection to some 40 after vaccination, the increase was not significant. Of the vaccine-specific clones in convalescent patients, 304 of 307, or nearly all, reacted only to SARS-CoV-2 spike and did not cross-react with common cold coronaviruses. In convalescent patients, a median approximately 86% of post-vaccine SARS-CoV-2-reactive clones were detected only after vaccination, suggesting vaccine-specific priming. The number of convalescent patients in the study was relatively small, and the study did not examine early timepoints following natural infection.

According to the germline V gene (reference sequence), CDR1 reads SEHNR and CDR2 reads FQNEAQ. Trimming at the junction amounts to 4 bases on V and 0 bases on J, and the germline ends lie 11 bases apart. Inclusive of the bounding cysteine and phenylalanine, the CDR3 is 15 residues long. CDR3 DNA is the only sequence kept; it has 45 bases, read in frame from the first base. Read against the paper, the sample's treatment or condition label means: roughly 11-day PBMC culture with coronavirus spike peptide pools or control peptides (ViraFEST assay). The study used the ViraFEST assay, which expanded antigen-specific T cells with peptide pools and then identified expanded clonotypes by TCR sequencing. Positive SARS-CoV-2 PCR tests in the convalescent patients dated from March to December 2020, before Alpha, Beta and Delta variants emerged in the United States. Each well held about 1.8 million PBMCs cultured with about 9.8 ug/ml peptide pools in IMDM containing roughly 4.7% human AB serum and 9.5 to 10 IU/ml IL-2. On days 3 and 7, half of the culture medium was replaced with fresh IL-2-containing medium. After 9 to 11 days of culture, CD4+ T cells were isolated by negative selection with the EasySep CD4+ T cell isolation kit. Ficoll-Paque Plus gradient centrifugation was used to isolate PBMCs from whole blood, and the isolated PBMCs were then either used fresh or cryopreserved at -140C. Culture conditions were generally each tested in triplicate wells.

To note about this clonotype: Its antigen is not yet known. Base qualities are not at hand, and no much larger clone is one base apart.

The receptor library was made with PCR. DNA from cultured CD4+ T cells underwent TCR sequencing with the Oncomine TCR Beta short-read assay at the Johns Hopkins FTIC core. Genomic DNA was extracted from the cultured CD4+ T cells with the QIAamp micro DNA kit. Oncomine TCR Beta libraries from cultured CD4+ T cells were pooled using unique dual indexes and sequenced on an Illumina iSeq 100. Under the source paper's analysis protocol: Non-productive sequences were removed, and CDR3s that did not start with C, did not end with F or W, or were shorter than 7 amino acids were discarded. The MANAFEST web application identified antigen-specific clonotypes by comparing peptide-stimulated wells against reference wells and other culture wells. An FDR below 0.05, an odds ratio above 5, and a productive frequency above 0.1% in at least two of three replicate wells were required for clones to be considered positive. Clonotypes that were significantly expanded in both SARS-CoV-2 spike wells and at least one common cold coronavirus spike condition were defined as cross-reactive. Similarity between CDR3 sequences was evaluated in R version 3.6.1 using Levenshtein distances (stringdist) and unrooted phylogenetic trees (ape). In-frame beta chains were kept once TCRdb had trimmed the public reads at Q25 with fastp and called clones with MiXCR. One record per CDR3 amino acid sequence lists the most common genes and DNA. TCRdb assigned the V and J calls; the authors' analysis was not used. Present in this sample are some 15,000 distinct CDR3 sequences, 57% of which were seen just once. The ten largest clones represent over 7.5% of the sample.

This TCR was recovered from a human donor who had recovered from COVID-19. The sample comprised CD4+ T cells from blood, cultured in vitro. This chain is built from TRBV7-9 and TRBJ2-3; the D gene is not confidently resolved. The CDR3 corresponds to CASSSISQSTDTQYF. The sequenced DNA is TGTGCCAGCAGCTCGATTAGCCAGAGCACAGATACGCAGTATTTT.